This T cell receptor beta chain was retrieved from a study of technical replicates of blood from a few donors. CDR3 size: 15 residues. V lost 4 bases and J lost 4; bases outside the gene matches: 6. From germline, CDR1 is MGHDK and CDR2 SYGVNS. The repertoire was sequenced with immunoSEQ multiplex PCR; TCRdb's copy has only in-frame clones and lacks some. The sample contains over 55,000 clones, about 90% of which appear only once. Sample: PBMCs. The J gene is TRBJ1-3, the V gene TRBV25-1; 8 nucleotides agree with TRBD1. The sequence was collected from a human donor in good health. Some clones in this sample may be carry-over from other donors' samples. CDR3 coding DNA: TGTGCCAGCAGTGGCGGACAGGGAAAGGGAAACACCATATATTTT. Amino acid sequence: CASSGGQGKGNTIYF.